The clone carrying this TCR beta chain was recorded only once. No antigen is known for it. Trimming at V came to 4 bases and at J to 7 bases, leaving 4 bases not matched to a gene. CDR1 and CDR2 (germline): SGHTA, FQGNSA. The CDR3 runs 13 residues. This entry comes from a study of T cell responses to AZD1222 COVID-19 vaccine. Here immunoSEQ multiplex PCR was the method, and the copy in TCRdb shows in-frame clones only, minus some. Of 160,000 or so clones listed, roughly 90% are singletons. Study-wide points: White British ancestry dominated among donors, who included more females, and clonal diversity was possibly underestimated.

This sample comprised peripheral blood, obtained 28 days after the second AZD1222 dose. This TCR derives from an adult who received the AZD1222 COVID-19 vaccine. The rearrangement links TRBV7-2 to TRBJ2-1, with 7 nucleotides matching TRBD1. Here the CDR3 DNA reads TGTGCCAGCAGCTCCAGCAGGGGGAATGAGCAGTTCTTC. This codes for CASSSSRGNEQFF.